These 17 T cell receptor beta chains share one sample of origin, sequenced in a study of blood T cell repertoires in COVID-19 (dated by TCRdb to 2020 to 2021). Library preparation was by the immunoSEQ multiplex PCR assay. What TCRdb holds here is the immuneACCESS table cut down to in-frame rearrangements. Part of the clones is not present; checked against another copy, under half of the missing clones reflect an unresolved V gene, and the others are unexplained. Within this sample are approximately 470,000 clones, with about nine tenths of them counted one time only. The ten largest clones represent 0.7% of the sample. Sequencing was carried out using PBMCs or T cells enriched from blood (not recorded which). These receptors were collected from a woman in her late teens or twenties who had recovered from COVID-19.

This chain connects TRBV29-1 to TRBJ1-2; D perhaps matches TRBD1 (5 bases). V gave up 0 bases and J gave up 6 bases, with 14 bases separating them. This CDR3 has 14 residues. Germline lookup yields CDR1 SQVTM and CDR2 ANQGSEA. The CDR3 is CSVEDSGGENGYTF. Written as DNA, the CDR3 is TGCAGCGTTGAAGACTCAGGAGGGGAGAATGGCTACACCTTC.

This sequence joins TRBV7-2 and TRBJ1-5, with D unclear. Germline CDR1 reads SGHTA; CDR2 reads FQGNSA. This CDR3 region has 13 residues. V lost 3 bases to trimming and J lost 7 bases, with 10 bases between them. CDR3 bases: TGTGCCAGCAGCTTGGGAGTTTCGCAGCCCCAGCATTTT. Its translation is CASSLGVSQPQHF.

V gene TRBV5-6 combines with J gene TRBJ2-7; D is unclear. This CDR3 region has 11 residues. Germline assignment: CDR1 SGHDT and CDR2 YYEEEE. The V end was cut by 1 base, the J end by 7 bases, with 6 bases between. Here the CDR3 reads CASSLRSEQYF. CDR3 DNA sequence: TGTGCCAGCAGCTTGCGCAGTGAGCAGTACTTC.

This CDR3 reads CASSLSGRVGQPQHF. CDR3 in DNA: TGTGCCAGCAGCTTATCAGGCAGGGTGGGTCAGCCCCAGCATTTT. This chain uses TRBV7-2 with TRBJ1-5; tentative D call: TRBD1 (5 bases). The CDR3 contains 15 residues. Trimming shortened V by 2 bases and J by 6 bases, and 14 bases separated the two germline ends. Germline CDR1 and CDR2: SGHTA and FQGNSA.

The J gene is TRBJ1-5, the V gene TRBV2; D is unclear. The CDR3 length is 12 residues. V lost 8 bases and J 4 bases, leaving 9 bases between the germline ends. Germline CDR1 is SNHLY and CDR2 is FYNNEI. The CDR3 DNA follows: TGTGCCAGCGGAGCAGCTAATCAGCCCCAGCATTTT. It specifies CASGAANQPQHF.

The chain uses TRBV27 and TRBJ1-5; 7 nucleotides agree with TRBD1. The junction had 8 bases not matched to a gene; V was cut back by 1 base and J by 5 bases. Germline loops: CDR1 MNHEY, CDR2 SMNVEV (reference sequence). The CDR3 is 16 amino acids. Here the CDR3 reads CASSLYKGAEDQPQHF. DNA for the CDR3: TGTGCCAGCAGTTTATATAAGGGGGCGGAGGATCAGCCCCAGCATTTT.

This clone was observed a handful of times. V is TRBV28 and J is TRBJ1-1; the D gene is possibly TRBD1 (5 bases). The CDR3 runs 13 residues. Trimming removed 8 bases from V and 10 bases from J, with 20 bases in between. The germline V gene has CDR1 MDHEN and CDR2 SYDVKM. The CDR3 sequence: CASDTGTQKTAFF. DNA of the CDR3: TGTGCCAGCGATACCGGGACTCAAAAAACAGCTTTCTTT.

The CDR3 nucleotides read TGTGCCAGTAGCCGGACAGGTCGAAATGAAAAACTGTTTTTT. This gives the protein CASSRTGRNEKLFF. This rearrangement joins TRBV19 to TRBJ1-4; 7 bases are shared with TRBD1. Germline CDR1 is LNHDA and CDR2 is SQIVND (reference sequence). Trimming at V came to 6 bases and at J to 5 bases, leaving 6 bases not matched to a gene. The CDR3 length is 14 residues.

The chain links TRBV27 to TRBJ1-2; tentatively, D is TRBD1 (6 bases). Germline V gene sequence: CDR1 MNHEY, CDR2 SMNVEV (reference sequence). The CDR3 is made up of 18 amino acids. Trimming shortened V by 3 bases and J by 0 bases, and 20 bases separated the two germline ends. CDR3 sequence: CASSLSNANTGSNYGYTF. Written as DNA, the CDR3 is TGTGCCAGCAGTTTGAGTAATGCCAACACAGGGTCTAACTATGGCTACACCTTC.

The chain joins TRBV10-3 to TRBJ2-1; 13 bases fit TRBD2. J was trimmed by 4 bases and V by 6 bases; bases with no gene match: 3. CDR1 and CDR2 (germline): ENHRY, SYGVKD. This CDR3 is 15 amino acids long. The CDR3 sequence: CAIRGTSGVYNEQFF. DNA of the CDR3: TGTGCCATCAGGGGGACTAGCGGGGTTTACAATGAGCAGTTCTTC.

CDR3 protein: CASSARGVGYTF. The CDR3 coding sequence is TGTGCCAGCAGCGCACGGGGGGTTGGCTACACCTTC. The V and J genes are TRBV5-6 and TRBJ1-2; a weak D match, TRBD1 (5 bases). Germline CDR1 and CDR2: SGHDT and YYEEEE. Trimming pared 4 bases from V and 7 bases from J, leaving 11 bases between. The CDR3 sequence is 12 residues long.

The chain carries TRBV3-1 (or the pseudogene TRBV3-2) and TRBJ1-2; 9 bases match TRBD1. J lost 7 bases, V lost 0 bases, and 15 bases had no gene match. Looked up from germline, CDR1 is LGHDT and CDR2 is YNNKEL (reference sequence). There are 18 residues in the CDR3. Here the CDR3 DNA reads TGTGCCAGCAGCCAAGATGTGGACAGGGGAGGAGTTTCTGCTGGCTACACCTTC. Translation gives CASSQDVDRGGVSAGYTF.

For the CDR3, the DNA is TGTGCCAGCAGCCAAAAGCTCTCCCATACCTTGTTTACTGAAGCTTTCTTT. It encodes CASSQKLSHTLFTEAFF. The rearrangement links TRBV14 to TRBJ1-1; D gene ambiguous. In germline, CDR1 is SGHDN, CDR2 FVKESK. V gave up 2 bases and J gave up 5 bases, with 21 bases separating them. CDR3 length: 17 amino acids.

As regards this clone: Compared with germline, one end of the junction differs, possibly owing to a read error. V gene TRBV6-6 combines with J gene TRBJ2-4; 7 bases line up with TRBD1. Germline loops: CDR1 MNHNY, CDR2 SVGAGI (reference sequence). CDR3 length: 12 residues. The CDR3 nucleotides are TGTGCCAGCAGTTACTCCAGGGACAGTCCAGACTTC. Amino acids: CASSYSRDSPDF.

In its sample, this clone was seen once. V and J are TRBV4-2 and TRBJ2-1; no clear D. There are 18 residues in the CDR3. Germline lookup yields CDR1 LGHNA and CDR2 YNFKEQ. Trimming took off 0 bases at V and 8 bases at J, with 23 bases between the two ends. The CDR3 DNA reads TGTGCCAGCAGCCAAGATTTTTCGGATATCGGGTACTCGGATGAGCAGTTCTTC. Its protein is CASSQDFSDIGYSDEQFF.

The chain joins TRBV2 to TRBJ2-6; 8 nucleotides match TRBD1. The length of the CDR3 is 20 residues. Germline V gene sequence: CDR1 SNHLY, CDR2 FYNNEI. V was pared by 5 bases and J by 0 bases, with 15 bases of the junction left unmatched. CDR3 nucleotide sequence: TGTGCCAGCAGTACCGCCACCTCAGGGGGCCCCTCCTCTGGGGCCAACGTCCTGACTTTC. Its translation is CASSTATSGGPSSGANVLTF.

The chain combines TRBV5-1 with TRBJ1-1; TRBD1 aligns across 8 bases. Losses at the gene ends were 3 bases for V and 5 bases for J; bases not matched to a gene: 6. CDR3 size: 14 residues. The V gene's germline CDR1 is SGHRS and CDR2 YFSETQ. CDR3 bases: TGCGCCAGCAGCTCACAGGGGGGGAGGACTGAAGCTTTCTTT. Translation: CASSSQGGRTEAFF.